This TCR beta chain was documented in a study of CD8 T cells in ankylosing spondylitis. The germline gives CDR1 ENHRY, CDR2 SYGVKD. The CDR3 has 15 residues. The junction had 8 bases not matched to a gene; V was cut back by 5 bases and J by 6 bases. Study-wide results and limits: What appeared characteristic of ankylosing spondylitis blood was a TCR beta motif of 7 or 8 highly homologous variants.

TCRdb re-called the 5' RACE reads through MiXCR, storing one row per CDR3 protein. The sample carries around 440,000 distinct CDR3 sequences, approximately 17% recorded once. As to this clonotype: The antigen remains undetermined.

The receptor's source is a male donor with ankylosing spondylitis. The genes are TRBV10-3 and TRBJ1-1; 11 nucleotides match TRBD1. The specimen sequenced was blood, either unsorted or a sorted T cell fraction (not recorded which). CDR3 in amino acids: CAISTFPGQGAEAFF. DNA for the CDR3: TGTGCCATCAGTACTTTTCCGGGACAGGGGGCTGAAGCTTTCTTT.